This is a list of T cell receptor beta chains from one sample in a study of blood T cell repertoires in COVID-19. Produced via immunoSEQ multiplex PCR; TCRdb's table is partial and in-frame only. The sample lists more than 300,000 clones, around 92% occurring once. Sample: peripheral blood. Source of these receptors: a young man who had recovered from COVID-19. CDR3s include the opening cysteine and the closing phenylalanine or tryptophan. D genes are given only for firm matches. Only some rows state a clone size, as once, few, many or a class for expanded clones.

d_call j_call v_call clone_size cdr3_aa cdr3_nt
TRBD1 TRBJ2-1 TRBV3-1/TRBV3-2 - CASSQVSDREYNEQFF TGTGCCAGCAGCCAAGTAAGCGACAGGGAGTACAATGAGCAGTTCTTC
- TRBJ1-1 TRBV5-4 - CARTLRGGGRVTEAFF TGTGCCAGAACATTAAGAGGGGGGGGCAGGGTCACTGAAGCTTTCTTT
TRBD2 TRBJ2-7 TRBV27 - CASSLLAGSYEQYF TGTGCCAGCAGCCTTCTAGCGGGGTCCTACGAGCAGTACTTC
- TRBJ1-2 TRBV19 - CASSMGTGANYGYTF TGTGCCAGTAGTATGGGGACTGGGGCTAACTATGGCTACACCTTC
- TRBJ1-5 TRBV7-2 - CASSLEGEGTWPQHF TGTGCCAGCAGCTTAGAGGGGGAAGGCACCTGGCCCCAGCATTTT
TRBD2 TRBJ2-1 TRBV7-2 - CASSLSGPYYNEQFF TGTGCCAGCAGCCTTAGCGGGCCCTACTACAATGAGCAGTTCTTC
- TRBJ2-1 TRBV6-5 - CASSRYGTSYNEQFF TGTGCCAGCAGTCGCTACGGGACTTCATACAATGAGCAGTTCTTC
- TRBJ2-6 TRBV10-3 - CAISESRGKAGANVLTF TGTGCCATCAGTGAGTCGAGGGGGAAAGCTGGGGCCAACGTCCTGACTTTC
TRBD1 TRBJ1-1 TRBV5-1 once CASRDLGGEENEAFF TGCGCCAGCAGGGACCTAGGGGGCGAGGAGAACGAAGCTTTCTTT
TRBD1 TRBJ2-3 TRBV5-5 - CASSSGQGGDTQYF TGTGCCAGCAGCTCTGGACAGGGCGGGGATACGCAGTATTTT
TRBD1 TRBJ2-2 TRBV7-8 - CASLRDRGTGELFF TGTGCCAGTCTGCGGGACAGGGGCACCGGGGAGCTGTTTTTT
- TRBJ1-2 TRBV30 - CAWSLRDNANYGYTF TGTGCCTGGAGCCTCCGGGACAACGCTAACTATGGCTACACCTTC
TRBD2 TRBJ2-3 TRBV5-1 - CASSWEGNTDTQYF TGCGCCAGCAGCTGGGAGGGCAACACAGATACGCAGTATTTT
TRBD1 TRBJ1-6 TRBV19 few CASISAGGTNSPLHF TGTGCCAGTATCTCGGCAGGGGGCACTAATTCACCCCTCCACTTT